This TCR beta chain appears in the sequencing data of a study of cytomegalovirus exposure and HLA in healthy donors. Whole-study findings and limits: Previously analyzed data showed that most TCR beta V segments were productive at a frequency of about 87% or about 30%. The presence/absence work took it that sequencing depth was about the same across donors. Later analysis identified several of the most significant clusters that appeared linked to common viral pathogens.

The PCR contained 60 Vbeta and 13 Jbeta primers. TCRdb keeps only in-frame clones here, not all; method: immunoSEQ multiplex PCR. The sample gives over 95,000 clones, approximately 80% of which show up once; roughly 12% is in the top ten. When sampled, the donors appeared nominally healthy, though they likely had unrecorded immune exposures. Notes on this clone: What it recognizes is unknown.

Germline-derived CDR1 and CDR2 are SEHNR and FQNEAQ (reference sequence). V trimming: 5 bases; J trimming: 2 bases; junction bases outside the gene matches: 8. CDR3 length equals 15 residues. The source material was PBMCs. This rearrangement joins TRBV7-9 to TRBJ2-7; 8 bases map to TRBD1. This receptor was taken from a woman in her thirties or forties in good health and CMV-seropositive. CDR3 nucleotide sequence: TGTGCCAGCAGCGACACAGGGGGTTTAACCTACGAGCAGTACTTC. Translation: CASSDTGGLTYEQYF. The full variable domain, in which reference TRBV7-9 and TRBJ2-7 provide the parts outside the CDR3, is DTGVSQNPRHKITKRGQNVTFRCDPISEHNRLYWYRQTLGQGPEFLTYFQNEAQLEKSRLLSDRFSAERPKGSFSTLEIQRTEQGDSAMYLCASSDTGGLTYEQYFGPGTRLTVT.